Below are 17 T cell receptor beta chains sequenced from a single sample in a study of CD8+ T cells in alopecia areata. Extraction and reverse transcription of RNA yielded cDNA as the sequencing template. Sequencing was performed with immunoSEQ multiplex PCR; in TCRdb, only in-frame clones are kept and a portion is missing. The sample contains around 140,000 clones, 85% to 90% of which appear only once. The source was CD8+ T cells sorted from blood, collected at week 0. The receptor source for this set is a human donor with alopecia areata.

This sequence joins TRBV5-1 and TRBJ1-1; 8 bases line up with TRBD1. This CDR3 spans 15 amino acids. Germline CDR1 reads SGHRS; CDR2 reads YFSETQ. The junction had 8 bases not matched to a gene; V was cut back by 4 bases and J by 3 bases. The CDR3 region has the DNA TGCGCCAGCAGCACCCCAGGACAGGGATACACTGAAGCTTTCTTT. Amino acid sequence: CASSTPGQGYTEAFF. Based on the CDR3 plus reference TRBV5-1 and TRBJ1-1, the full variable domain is KAGVTQTPRYLIKTRGQQVTLSCSPISGHRSVSWYQQTPGQGLQFLFEYFSETQRNKGNFPGRFSGRQFSNSRSEMNVSTLELGDSALYLCASSTPGQGYTEAFFGQGTRLTVV.

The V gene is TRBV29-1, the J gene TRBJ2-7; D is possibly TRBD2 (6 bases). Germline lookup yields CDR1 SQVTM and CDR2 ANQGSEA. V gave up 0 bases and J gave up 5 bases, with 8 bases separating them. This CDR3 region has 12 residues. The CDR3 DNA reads TGCAGCGTTGAAGATGCGGGGAACGAGCAGTACTTC. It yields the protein CSVEDAGNEQYF.

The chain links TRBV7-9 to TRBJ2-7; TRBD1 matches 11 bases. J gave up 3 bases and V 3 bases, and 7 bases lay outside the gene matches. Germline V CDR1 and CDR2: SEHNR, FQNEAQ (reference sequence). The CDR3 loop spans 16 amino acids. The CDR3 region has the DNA TGTGCCAGCAGCTTCAGAACCGGGACAGGGGGCTACGAGCAGTACTTC. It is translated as CASSFRTGTGGYEQYF. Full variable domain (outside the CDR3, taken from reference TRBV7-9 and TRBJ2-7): DTGVSQNPRHKITKRGQNVTFRCDPISEHNRLYWYRQTLGQGPEFLTYFQNEAQLEKSRLLSDRFSAERPKGSFSTLEIQRTEQGDSAMYLCASSFRTGTGGYEQYFGPGTRLTVT.

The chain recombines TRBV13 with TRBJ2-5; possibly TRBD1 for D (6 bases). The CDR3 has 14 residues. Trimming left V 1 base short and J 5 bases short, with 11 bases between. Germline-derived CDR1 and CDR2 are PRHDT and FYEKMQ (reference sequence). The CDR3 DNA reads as TGTGCCAGCAGCTTAGAACAGGGTGGCGAGACCCAGTACTTC. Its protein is CASSLEQGGETQYF. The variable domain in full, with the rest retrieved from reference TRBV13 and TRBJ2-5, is AAGVIQSPRHLIKEKRETATLKCYPIPRHDTVYWYQQGPGQDPQFLISFYEKMQSDKGSIPDRFSAQQFSDYHSELNMSSLELGDSALYFCASSLEQGGETQYFGPGTRLLVL.

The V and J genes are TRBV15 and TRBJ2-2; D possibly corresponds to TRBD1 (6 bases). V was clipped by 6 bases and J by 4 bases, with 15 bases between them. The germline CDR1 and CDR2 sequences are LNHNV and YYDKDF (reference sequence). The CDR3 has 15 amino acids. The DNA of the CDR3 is TGTGCCACCAGAGCCGGGACACCGCGCACCGGGGAGCTGTTTTTT. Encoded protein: CATRAGTPRTGELFF.

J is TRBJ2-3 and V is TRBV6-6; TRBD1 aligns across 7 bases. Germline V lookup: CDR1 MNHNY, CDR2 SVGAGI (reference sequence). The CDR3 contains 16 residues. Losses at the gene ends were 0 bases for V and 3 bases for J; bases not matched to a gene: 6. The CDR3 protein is CASSYSVSGGTDTQYF. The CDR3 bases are TGTGCCAGCAGTTACTCGGTTTCAGGGGGAACAGATACGCAGTATTTT.

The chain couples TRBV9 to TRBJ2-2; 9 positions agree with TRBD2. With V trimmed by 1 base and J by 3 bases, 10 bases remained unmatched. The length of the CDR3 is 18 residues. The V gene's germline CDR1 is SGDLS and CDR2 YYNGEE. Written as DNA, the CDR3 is TGTGCCAGCAGCGTAAAAGGACTAGCGAACTTCTACACCGGGGAGCTGTTTTTT. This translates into CASSVKGLANFYTGELFF.

The CDR3 is CASSHAPHGTGGNEQYF. The CDR3 nucleotides read TGCGCCAGCAGCCACGCGCCCCACGGGACAGGGGGCAACGAGCAGTACTTC. The chain links TRBV4-1 to TRBJ2-7; 12 bases align to TRBD1. The CDR3 has 17 residues. Germline V CDR1 and CDR2: MGHRA, YSYEKL. Trimming removed 3 bases from V and 5 bases from J; junction bases left unmatched: 11.

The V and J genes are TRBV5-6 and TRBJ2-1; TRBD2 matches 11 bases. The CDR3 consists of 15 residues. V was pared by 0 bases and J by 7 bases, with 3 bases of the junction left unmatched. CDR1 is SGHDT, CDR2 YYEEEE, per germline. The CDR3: CASSLGLAGGNEQFF. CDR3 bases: TGTGCCAGCAGCTTGGGGCTAGCGGGGGGAAATGAGCAGTTCTTC. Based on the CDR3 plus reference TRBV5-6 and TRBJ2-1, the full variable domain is DAGVTQSPTHLIKTRGQQVTLRCSPKSGHDTVSWYQQALGQGPQFIFQYYEEEERQRGNFPDRFSGHQFPNYSSELNVNALLLGDSALYLCASSLGLAGGNEQFFGPGTRLTVL.

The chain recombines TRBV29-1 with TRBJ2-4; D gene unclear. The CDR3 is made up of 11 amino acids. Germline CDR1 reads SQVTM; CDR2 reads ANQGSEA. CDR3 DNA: TGCAGTGGGCTGGCCAAAAACATTCAGTACTTC. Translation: CSGLAKNIQYF.

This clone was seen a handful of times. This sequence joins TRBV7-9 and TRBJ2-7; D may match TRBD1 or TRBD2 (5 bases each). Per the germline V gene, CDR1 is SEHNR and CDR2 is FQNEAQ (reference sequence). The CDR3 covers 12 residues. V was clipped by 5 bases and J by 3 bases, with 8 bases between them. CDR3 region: CASSRDGYEQYF. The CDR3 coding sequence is TGTGCCAGCAGCCGGGACGGCTACGAGCAGTACTTC.

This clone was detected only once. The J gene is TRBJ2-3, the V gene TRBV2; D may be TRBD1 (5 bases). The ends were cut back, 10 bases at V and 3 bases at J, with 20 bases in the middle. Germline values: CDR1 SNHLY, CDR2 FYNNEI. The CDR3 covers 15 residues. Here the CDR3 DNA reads TGTGCCATTCTGGGGTCAGGGATTGAGACAGATACGCAGTATTTT. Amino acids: CAILGSGIETDTQYF. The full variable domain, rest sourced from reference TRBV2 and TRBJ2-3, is EPEVTQTPSHQVTQMGQEVILRCVPISNHLYFYWYRQILGQKVEFLVSFYNNEISEKSEIFDDQFSVERPDGSNFTLKIRSTKLEDSAMYFCAILGSGIETDTQYFGPGTRLTVL.

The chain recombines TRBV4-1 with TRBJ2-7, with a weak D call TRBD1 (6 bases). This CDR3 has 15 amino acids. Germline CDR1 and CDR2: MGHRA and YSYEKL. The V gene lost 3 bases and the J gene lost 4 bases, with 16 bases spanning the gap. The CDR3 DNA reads TGCGCCAGCAGCCACGAACAGGGTTGGGGGTACGAGCAGTACTTC. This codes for CASSHEQGWGYEQYF.

The CDR3 loop reads CASSLSGGNQPQHF. DNA of the CDR3: TGTGCCAGCAGCTTAAGCGGTGGCAATCAGCCCCAGCATTTT. This chain links TRBV7-9 with TRBJ1-5; no reliable D call. The CDR3 sequence is 14 residues long. V was shortened by 2 bases and J by 2 bases, with 7 bases between the two germline ends. The germline V gene encodes CDR1 SEHNR and CDR2 FQNEAQ (reference sequence).

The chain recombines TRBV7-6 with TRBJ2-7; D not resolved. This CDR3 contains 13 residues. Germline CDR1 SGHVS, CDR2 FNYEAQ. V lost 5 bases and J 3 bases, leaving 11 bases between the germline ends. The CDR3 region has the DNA TGTGCCAGCAGCCGCCGGCCGTTCTACGAGCAGTACTTC. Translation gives CASSRRPFYEQYF.

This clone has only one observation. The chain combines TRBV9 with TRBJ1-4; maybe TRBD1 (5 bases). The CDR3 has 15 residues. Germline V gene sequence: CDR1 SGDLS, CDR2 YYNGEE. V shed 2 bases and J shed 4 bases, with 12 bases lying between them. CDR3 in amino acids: CASSVRGTDNEKLFF. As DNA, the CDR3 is TGTGCCAGCAGCGTTCGGGGGACGGATAATGAAAAACTGTTTTTT.

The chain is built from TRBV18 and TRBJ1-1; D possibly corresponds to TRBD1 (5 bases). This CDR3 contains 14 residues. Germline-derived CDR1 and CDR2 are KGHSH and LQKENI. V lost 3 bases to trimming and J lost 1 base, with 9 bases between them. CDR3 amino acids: CASSPGRGNTEAFF. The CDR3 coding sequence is TGTGCCAGCTCACCGGGACGGGGGAACACTGAAGCTTTCTTT.